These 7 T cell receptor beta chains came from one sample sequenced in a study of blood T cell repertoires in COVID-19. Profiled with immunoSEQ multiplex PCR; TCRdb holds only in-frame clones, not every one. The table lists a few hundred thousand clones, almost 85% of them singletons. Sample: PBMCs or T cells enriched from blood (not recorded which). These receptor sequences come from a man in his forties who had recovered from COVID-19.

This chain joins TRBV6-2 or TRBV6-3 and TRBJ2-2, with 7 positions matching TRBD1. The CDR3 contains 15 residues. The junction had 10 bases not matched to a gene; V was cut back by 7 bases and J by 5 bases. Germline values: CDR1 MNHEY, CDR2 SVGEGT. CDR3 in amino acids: CASTPVDRQTGELFF. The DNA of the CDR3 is TGTGCCAGCACCCCCGTGGACAGGCAGACCGGGGAGCTGTTTTTT.

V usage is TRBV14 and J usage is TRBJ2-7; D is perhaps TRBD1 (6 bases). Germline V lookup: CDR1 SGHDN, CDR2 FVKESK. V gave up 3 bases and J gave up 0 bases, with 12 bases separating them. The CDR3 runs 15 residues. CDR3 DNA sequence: TGTGCCAGCAGCCAGCCCGGGACAAACTCCTACGAGCAGTACTTC. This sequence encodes CASSQPGTNSYEQYF.

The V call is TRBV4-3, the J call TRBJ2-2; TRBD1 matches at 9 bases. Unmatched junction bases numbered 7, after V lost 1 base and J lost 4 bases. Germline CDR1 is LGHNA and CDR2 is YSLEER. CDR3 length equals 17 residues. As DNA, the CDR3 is TGCGCCAGCAGCCAAGGCCACAGGGGGCAGGGCACCGGGGAGCTGTTTTTT. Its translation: CASSQGHRGQGTGELFF.

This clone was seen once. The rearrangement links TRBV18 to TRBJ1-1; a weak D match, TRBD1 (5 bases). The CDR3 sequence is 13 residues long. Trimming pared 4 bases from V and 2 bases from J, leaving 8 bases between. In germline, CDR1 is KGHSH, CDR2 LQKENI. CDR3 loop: CASSLGLNTEAFF. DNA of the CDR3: TGTGCCAGCTCACTGGGACTTAACACTGAAGCTTTCTTT. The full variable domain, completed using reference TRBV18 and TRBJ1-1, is NAGVMQNPRHLVRRRGQEARLRCSPMKGHSHVYWYRQLPEEGLKFMVYLQKENIIDESGMPKERFSAEFPKEGPSILRIQQVVRGDSAAYFCASSLGLNTEAFFGQGTRLTVV.

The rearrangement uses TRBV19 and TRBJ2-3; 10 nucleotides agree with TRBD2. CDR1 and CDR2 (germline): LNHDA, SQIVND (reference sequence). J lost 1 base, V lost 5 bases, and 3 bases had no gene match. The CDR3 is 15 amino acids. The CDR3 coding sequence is TGTGCCAGTAGTCCCGGACTAGCGGGCACAGATACGCAGTATTTT. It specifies CASSPGLAGTDTQYF.

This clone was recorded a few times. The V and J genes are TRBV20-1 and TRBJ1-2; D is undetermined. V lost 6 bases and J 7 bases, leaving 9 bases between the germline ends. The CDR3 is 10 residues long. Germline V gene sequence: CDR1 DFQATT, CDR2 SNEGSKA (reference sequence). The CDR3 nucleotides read TGCAGTGCCGCTCAGTTTGGCTACACCTTC. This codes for CSAAQFGYTF.

The CDR3 reads CASSGSGDYNSPLHF. CDR3 nucleotide sequence: TGTGCCAGCAGCGGATCGGGGGACTATAATTCACCCCTCCACTTT. This chain joins TRBV9 and TRBJ1-6; possible D gene TRBD1, 5 bases. CDR1 is SGDLS and CDR2 is YYNGEE in the germline V gene. The CDR3 is made up of 15 amino acids. Trimming shortened V by 3 bases and J by 3 bases, and 10 bases separated the two germline ends.